Included here is one T cell receptor (beta chain) sequence, with context. Its antigen is still unknown. The data stem from a study of T cell repertoires in cytomegalovirus infection. Study overall: Indications of both CMV infection and matching HLA type were provided by public TCR beta signatures.

Overall study findings and caveats: Identification of carriers of CMV plus the relevant HLA was achieved through cumulative public TCR beta family frequency. HLA-C-restricted CMV-specific TCR beta clonotypes were dominant in the ex vivo response.

In TCRdb, the reads were re-called with MiXCR into one record per CDR3 protein. The sample holds 8,000 or so distinct CDR3 sequences; around 54% are singletons and the top ten take roughly 75%. This TCR was recovered from a human donor in good health (CMV status not recorded). Some clones in this sample may be carry-over from other donors' samples. Sequenced material: PBMCs, sequenced either directly or after in vitro stimulation (not recorded which).

The CDR3 spells CASIPWQQGPHEQYF. CDR3 DNA sequence: TGTGCCAGCATTCCCTGGCAGCAGGGCCCCCACGAGCAGTACTTC. The chain recombines TRBV7-6 with TRBJ2-7; the D gene is possibly TRBD1 (5 bases). Germline values: CDR1 SGHVS, CDR2 FNYEAQ. Trimming left V 7 bases short and J 5 bases short, with 21 bases between. The CDR3 runs to 15 residues.